This passage covers 11 T cell receptor beta chains from one sample sequenced in a study of blood T cells in healthy people across ages. Combining a sample-barcoded 5' primer with a J-beta primer mix, a second PCR ran for about 7 to 11 cycles. TCRdb analysed the 5' RACE reads with MiXCR anew, one entry per CDR3 protein. Here the sample spans about 1.1 million distinct CDR3 sequences, under 40% being singletons. Sequencing was performed on blood. These receptors were collected from a man aged 18 to 30 in good health.

About this clonotype itself: This clone may be a read error of a much larger clone one base away. The chain combines TRBV2 with TRBJ2-1, with D uncertain. Trimming took 6 bases from V and 10 from J, leaving 7 bases between them. The CDR3 length is 10 residues. The germline V gene has CDR1 SNHLY and CDR2 FYNNEI. The CDR3 region is CASRGKEQFF. The DNA of the CDR3 is TGTGCCAGCAGGGGGAAGGAGCAGTTCTTC.

This clonotype has more than one count but fewer than ten. This chain connects TRBV5-1 to TRBJ1-4; D might be TRBD1 (5 bases). This CDR3 is 15 amino acids long. The ends were cut back, 2 bases at V and 5 bases at J, with 13 bases in the middle. Germline V lookup: CDR1 SGHRS, CDR2 YFSETQ. CDR3: CASSLQDNLNEKLFF. The CDR3 bases are TGCGCCAGCAGCTTACAGGACAATCTCAATGAAAAACTGTTTTTT.

This clonotype was recorded many times. The chain joins TRBV27 to TRBJ1-4, with D possibly matching TRBD1 (5 bases). V was cut by 6 bases and J by 3 bases, with 5 bases left in between. This CDR3 contains 12 residues. Germline values: CDR1 MNHEY, CDR2 SMNVEV (reference sequence). The CDR3: CASRGPNEKLFF. The CDR3 coding sequence is TGTGCCAGCAGGGGGCCTAATGAAAAACTGTTTTTT.

This clonotype has a handful of counts. J is TRBJ2-7 and V is TRBV5-1; 7 positions match TRBD2. This CDR3 spans 14 amino acids. CDR1 and CDR2 from the germline V gene are SGHRS and YFSETQ. V gave up 4 bases and J gave up 0 bases; unmatched junction bases: 4. CDR3 nucleotide sequence: TGCGCCAGCAGCCTAAGCGGGAACTCCTACGAGCAGTACTTC. Protein: CASSLSGNSYEQYF.

The rearrangement joins TRBV4-3 to TRBJ1-1, with D tentatively TRBD1 (6 bases). The CDR3 is 15 residues long. Trimming stripped 1 base from V and 3 bases from J, with 12 bases between. CDR1 LGHNA and CDR2 YSLEER come from the germline V gene. The CDR3 coding sequence is TGCGCCAGCAGCCAAGCACAGGGACCCTACACTGAAGCTTTCTTT. Amino acids: CASSQAQGPYTEAFF.

This clonotype came up a few times. V usage is TRBV12-3 or TRBV12-4 and J usage is TRBJ2-2; TRBD1 matches 9 bases. V dropped 3 bases and J dropped 1; count of bases not matched to a gene: 3. CDR3 length: 16 residues. The CDR3, as DNA: TGTGCCAGCAGTTTCCCGGGACAGGGGAACACCGGGGAGCTGTTTTTT. It translates to CASSFPGQGNTGELFF.

This clonotype was found a few times. V usage is TRBV29-1 and J usage is TRBJ1-2; D is possibly TRBD1 (6 bases). Germline loops: CDR1 SQVTM, CDR2 ANQGSEA. This CDR3 is built from 14 residues. Trimming shortened V by 5 bases and J by 5 bases, and 18 bases separated the two germline ends. In DNA, the CDR3 is TGCAGCGTTCCGGGGGCAGGGAAGGAGTATGGCTACACCTTC. This gives the protein CSVPGAGKEYGYTF.

The rearrangement links TRBV2 to TRBJ1-2; weak D call: TRBD1 (6 bases). Germline V gene data show CDR1 as SNHLY and CDR2 as FYNNEI. The CDR3 runs to 15 residues. V gave up 0 bases and J gave up 6 bases, with 14 bases separating them. The CDR3 region is CASSEARVRGNGYTF. CDR3 DNA sequence: TGTGCCAGCAGTGAAGCGCGGGTCAGGGGAAATGGCTACACCTTC. The entire variable domain, with the rest obtained from reference TRBV2 and TRBJ1-2, is as follows: EPEVTQTPSHQVTQMGQEVILRCVPISNHLYFYWYRQILGQKVEFLVSFYNNEISEKSEIFDDQFSVERPDGSNFTLKIRSTKLEDSAMYFCASSEARVRGNGYTFGSGTRLTVV.

The rearrangement joins TRBV4-3 to TRBJ1-6, with no clear D. Trimming shortened V by 0 bases and J by 3 bases, and 12 bases separated the two germline ends. The CDR3 extends over 17 amino acids. In germline, CDR1 is LGHNA, CDR2 YSLEER. In DNA, the CDR3 is TGCGCCAGCAGCCAAGAAACAGACACTCTCTATAATTCACCCCTCCACTTT. Its translation: CASSQETDTLYNSPLHF.

Only a few counts were recorded for this clonotype. The chain is built from TRBV27 and TRBJ1-6; D gene ambiguous. Trimming removed 3 bases from V and 6 bases from J, with 6 bases in between. Per the germline V gene, CDR1 is MNHEY and CDR2 is SMNVEV (reference sequence). This CDR3 spans 13 amino acids. CDR3 region: CASSFYPNSPLHF. CDR3 nucleotide sequence: TGTGCCAGCAGTTTCTACCCTAATTCACCCCTCCACTTT.

The chain recombines TRBV20-1 with TRBJ2-4; perhaps TRBD1 as D (5 bases). The ends were cut back, 5 bases at V and 13 bases at J, with 27 bases in the middle. This CDR3 is 15 amino acids long. Germline assignment: CDR1 DFQATT and CDR2 SNEGSKA (reference sequence). CDR3 bases: TGCAGTGCTCCAGGGATTCACGCTTTTGTGAATGAGCAGTACTTC. Encoded protein: CSAPGIHAFVNEQYF.